This TCR beta chain stems from a study of vaccination and CD4 T cells after COVID-19. Study-wide background: Overlapping spike pools from SARS-CoV-2 and HCoV-NL63, HCoV-OC43 and HCoV-229E served as culture stimuli.

Concerning this clonotype: Its target is not known.

The Oncomine TCR Beta short-read assay was applied to DNA of cultured CD4+ T cells. Genomic DNA was taken out of cultured CD4+ T cells by extraction. MiXCR was run by TCRdb on the PCR reads, yielding one entry per CDR3 protein. Among over 5,500 distinct CDR3 sequences listed, approximately 30% were seen once. This sample's treatment: approximately 10-day PBMC culture with coronavirus spike peptide pools or control peptides (ViraFEST assay). The collection of CD4+ T cells from the unexposed donor took place before the COVID-19 pandemic (2011-2018). Germline V gene sequence: CDR1 SGHVS, CDR2 FNYEAQ. The length of the CDR3 is 17 residues. Between the trimmed V and J ends, which lost 4 bases and 0 bases, there was a span of 15 bases.

The sample comprised CD4+ T cells from blood, cultured in vitro. This TCR came from a human donor in good health. The chain links TRBV7-6 to TRBJ2-2; D perhaps matches TRBD1 (6 bases). Here the CDR3 reads CASSSLAGVPNTGELFF. The CDR3 DNA follows: TGTGCCAGCAGCTCCCTCGCAGGGGTTCCGAACACCGGGGAGCTGTTTTTT.